Listed below are T cell receptor beta chains from one sample, sequenced in a study of response to subunit inactivated influenza vaccine. TCRdb redid the calling of the RT-PCR reads with MiXCR, one entry per CDR3 protein. The repertoire holds 300,000 to 350,000 distinct CDR3 sequences, about a fifth seen once, with roughly 10% in the top ten. This material consisted of PBMCs from blood, taken less than 22 months after vaccination. These receptors were obtained from a man between 50 and 69 years old who received an inactivated influenza vaccine. CDR3s include the opening cysteine and the closing phenylalanine or tryptophan. The D gene is left open where the match is weak. Not every row has a clone size; where given, it reads once, few, many or a size class.

size: .; D: .; V: TRBV7-2; J: TRBJ1-1; length: 15; DNA: TGTGCCAGCAACAGGCGGGGCGGAATAAACACTGAAGCTTTCTTT; CDR3: CASNRRGGINTEAFF
size: few; D: .; V: TRBV12-3/TRBV12-4; J: TRBJ2-2; length: 17; DNA: TGTGCCAGCACCCTTTATCCGCCACACTGGAACACCGGGGAGCTGTTTTTT; CDR3: CASTLYPPHWNTGELFF
size: .; D: TRBD1; V: TRBV7-6; J: TRBJ1-6; length: 15; DNA: TGTGCCAGCAGCTTAGCCGCGGGGACAGGTTCACCCCTCCACTTT; CDR3: CASSLAAGTGSPLHF
size: .; D: .; V: TRBV2; J: TRBJ1-2; length: 12; DNA: TGTGCCAGCCTACGGGGTTTTCTTGGCTACACCTTC; CDR3: CASLRGFLGYTF
size: many; D: .; V: TRBV10-3; J: TRBJ1-2; length: 13; DNA: TGTGCCATCAGCCAGGACGGGGACTATGGCTACACCTTC; CDR3: CAISQDGDYGYTF
size: .; D: .; V: TRBV6-5; J: TRBJ2-7; length: 15; DNA: TGTGCCAGCAGTTACAGGGACTTCCGCGGGAACGAGCAGTACTTC; CDR3: CASSYRDFRGNEQYF
size: few; D: .; V: TRBV20-1; J: TRBJ2-7; length: 15; DNA: TGCAGTGGCCATTCGATTTCGGATAGCTCCTACGAGCAGTACTTC; CDR3: CSGHSISDSSYEQYF
size: many; D: .; V: TRBV12-3/TRBV12-4; J: TRBJ1-5; length: 12; DNA: TGTGCCGTAAGGGACGGAAATCAGCCCCAGCATTTT; CDR3: CAVRDGNQPQHF
size: once; D: .; V: TRBV6-6; J: TRBJ2-7; length: 12; DNA: TGTGCCAGCTCTGGAGCGGTTTACGAGCAGTACTTC; CDR3: CASSGAVYEQYF
size: few; D: .; V: TRBV25-1; J: TRBJ1-3; length: 14; DNA: TGTGCCAGCAGTCGGGGGGGGACTGGAAACACCATATATTTT; CDR3: CASSRGGTGNTIYF
size: .; D: TRBD2; V: TRBV4-2; J: TRBJ2-1; length: 23; DNA: TGTGCCAGCAGCCCGCGCACCCCAATCGGACTAGCGGGATTCTCAAGCTCCTACAATGAGCAGTTCTTC; CDR3: CASSPRTPIGLAGFSSSYNEQFF
size: few; D: TRBD2; V: TRBV5-1; J: TRBJ2-1; length: 15; DNA: TGCGCCAGCAGCTTGGAGGGACTAGCGGTTGGCGAGCAGTTCTTC; CDR3: CASSLEGLAVGEQFF
size: many; D: .; V: TRBV6-2/TRBV6-3; J: TRBJ2-3; length: 13; DNA: TGTGCCAGCAGTCGACCGTACACAGATACGCAGTATTTT; CDR3: CASSRPYTDTQYF
size: .; D: .; V: TRBV4-2; J: TRBJ2-5; length: 15; DNA: TGTGCCAGCAGCCAAGGAGGGCAGGCTCAAGAGACCCAGTACTTC; CDR3: CASSQGGQAQETQYF
size: few; D: .; V: TRBV20-1; J: TRBJ1-5; length: 15; DNA: TGCAGTGCTGCCCGGGGGGGGAGCTCCAATCAGCCCCAGCATTTT; CDR3: CSAARGGSSNQPQHF
size: .; D: .; V: TRBV10-3; J: TRBJ2-3; length: 16; DNA: TGTGCCATCAGTGATAGTCTAGGGGTTGGCACAGATACGCAGTATTTT; CDR3: CAISDSLGVGTDTQYF
size: .; D: TRBD2; V: TRBV4-2; J: TRBJ2-2; length: 17; DNA: TGTGCCAGCAGCCAGAATGTCCTAGCGGGGAACACCGGGGAGCTGTTTTTT; CDR3: CASSQNVLAGNTGELFF
size: .; D: .; V: TRBV3-1; J: TRBJ2-2; length: 12; DNA: TGTGCCAGCAGCCCCCGAGGAGATGAGCTGTTTTTT; CDR3: CASSPRGDELFF
size: .; D: .; V: TRBV5-1; J: TRBJ2-3; length: 14; DNA: TGCGCCAGCAGCTTGGAGCCTTTTGAGGATACGCAGTATTTT; CDR3: CASSLEPFEDTQYF
size: few; D: .; V: TRBV12-3/TRBV12-4; J: TRBJ2-2; length: 14; DNA: TGTGCCAGCAGCCCGGGCAGTTTGGCCGGGGAGCTGTTTTTT; CDR3: CASSPGSLAGELFF
size: few; D: .; V: TRBV29-1; J: TRBJ2-3; length: 16; DNA: TGCAGCGCCGGAACATTTTTACGAACGCAGGTGGATACGCAGTATTTT; CDR3: CSAGTFLRTQVDTQYF
size: few; D: .; V: TRBV7-6; J: TRBJ1-2; length: 13; DNA: TGTGCCAGCAGCCACAGAGGGACCTATGGCTACACCTTC; CDR3: CASSHRGTYGYTF
size: .; D: .; V: TRBV15; J: TRBJ1-5; length: 12; DNA: TGTGCCACCAGCAGAGATCAACAGCCCCAGCATTTT; CDR3: CATSRDQQPQHF
size: .; D: TRBD1; V: TRBV10-3; J: TRBJ1-2; length: 13; DNA: TGTGCCATCAGTGGGGACAGGGGCTATGGCTACACCTTC; CDR3: CAISGDRGYGYTF
size: .; D: TRBD1; V: TRBV6-1; J: TRBJ2-5; length: 14; DNA: TGTGCCAGCAAATCACAGGGGGCTGGGGAGACCCAGTACTTC; CDR3: CASKSQGAGETQYF
size: few; D: TRBD1; V: TRBV4-3; J: TRBJ1-2; length: 15; DNA: TGCGCCAGCAGCCAAGTGGGGACAGGGGACTATGGCTACACCTTC; CDR3: CASSQVGTGDYGYTF
size: .; D: TRBD2; V: TRBV7-2; J: TRBJ2-7; length: 15; DNA: TGTGCCAGCAGGCGAATCGGGACTAGCGGGGATCCCAAGTACTTC; CDR3: CASRRIGTSGDPKYF
size: .; D: .; V: TRBV21-1; J: TRBJ2-1; length: 15; DNA: TGTGCCAGCAGCAAAGGGTCGGACAAAATCTATGAGCAGTTCTTC; CDR3: CASSKGSDKIYEQFF
size: .; D: TRBD2; V: TRBV3-1; J: TRBJ2-3; length: 16; DNA: TGTGCCAGCAGCTCTGGGACTAGCGGGGGGGCTAATACGCAGTATTTT; CDR3: CASSSGTSGGANTQYF
size: many; D: TRBD1; V: TRBV4-1; J: TRBJ1-6; length: 13; DNA: TGCGCCAGCAGGACAGGGGGCAATTCACCCCTCCACTTT; CDR3: CASRTGGNSPLHF
size: .; D: .; V: TRBV12-2; J: TRBJ1-1; length: 17; DNA: TGTGCAAGTCGCTCGGAACTAACGGCGGACAGGGGAATGAGGGCTTTCTTT; CDR3: CASRSELTADRGMRAFF
size: .; D: .; V: TRBV18; J: TRBJ1-1; length: 14; DNA: TGTGCCAGCTCAGAGGTTACCATGAACACTGAAGCTTTCTTT; CDR3: CASSEVTMNTEAFF
size: few; D: .; V: TRBV7-2; J: TRBJ2-2; length: 13; DNA: TGTGCCAGCAGCTTAGGGGGGGCCGGGGAGCTGTTTTTT; CDR3: CASSLGGAGELFF
size: once; D: .; V: TRBV4-2; J: TRBJ2-5; length: 14; DNA: TGTGCCAGCAGCCAAGATACAATCCTGGAGACCCAGTACTTC; CDR3: CASSQDTILETQYF
size: .; D: .; V: TRBV7-9; J: TRBJ2-2; length: 15; DNA: TGTGCCAGCAGTCCTCCCGGGCTGAACACCGGGGAGCTGTTTTTT; CDR3: CASSPPGLNTGELFF
size: few; D: TRBD2; V: TRBV29-1; J: TRBJ2-1; length: 17; DNA: TGCAGCGCAAGGGGATTAGCGGGAGTTCCCTCCTACAATGAGCAGTTCTTC; CDR3: CSARGLAGVPSYNEQFF
size: many; D: .; V: TRBV7-2; J: TRBJ1-6; length: 16; DNA: TGTGCCAGCAGCCTTAACCCGTGGGGGAGGGATTCACCCCTCCACTTT; CDR3: CASSLNPWGRDSPLHF
size: few; D: .; V: TRBV5-6; J: TRBJ2-1; length: 15; DNA: TGTGCCAGCAGTTTCTCGTCGGCCAGGATCTATGAGCAGTTCTTC; CDR3: CASSFSSARIYEQFF
size: few; D: .; V: TRBV28; J: TRBJ1-3; length: 16; DNA: TGTGCCAGCAGTCCGCCCGAGGGGTCCTCTGGAAACACCATATATTTT; CDR3: CASSPPEGSSGNTIYF
size: .; D: TRBD1; V: TRBV20-1; J: TRBJ2-5; length: 15; DNA: TGCAGTGCCACAGGGACAGGGCGGTACCAAGAGACCCAGTACTTC; CDR3: CSATGTGRYQETQYF
size: few; D: .; V: TRBV27; J: TRBJ2-1; length: 13; DNA: TGTGCCAGCAGCGGCAAGTCCTACAATGAGCAGTTCTTC; CDR3: CASSGKSYNEQFF
size: few; D: .; V: TRBV6-6; J: TRBJ1-1; length: 9; DNA: TGTGCCATATTCCCTGAAGCTTTCTTT; CDR3: CAIFPEAFF
size: .; D: .; V: TRBV20-1; J: TRBJ2-3; length: 12; DNA: TGCAGTGCTAGTCCATCCACTGATACGCAGTATTTT; CDR3: CSASPSTDTQYF
size: few; D: TRBD2; V: TRBV10-3; J: TRBJ2-3; length: 17; DNA: TGTGCCATCAGGCCCCAGGCCGCGGGAGGGCCCACAGATACGCAGTATTTT; CDR3: CAIRPQAAGGPTDTQYF
size: .; D: .; V: TRBV11-1; J: TRBJ2-5; length: 20; DNA: TGTGCCAGCAGCTTATTCGGACGCACCTGCGTGGGTCCGTTCCAAGAGACCCAGTACTTC; CDR3: CASSLFGRTCVGPFQETQYF
size: .; D: TRBD1; V: TRBV12-3/TRBV12-4; J: TRBJ2-1; length: 17; DNA: TGTGCCAGCAGCTTTCCCCCCGGGACAGGGAACTACAATGAGCAGTTCTTC; CDR3: CASSFPPGTGNYNEQFF
size: .; D: TRBD1; V: TRBV20-1; J: TRBJ1-5; length: 16; DNA: TGCAGTGCTAGAGAAGGGGCTGACAGGGGATATCAGCCCCAGCATTTT; CDR3: CSAREGADRGYQPQHF
size: .; D: .; V: TRBV20-1; J: TRBJ1-4; length: 13; DNA: TGCAGTGCTAGTATGCCAGGGGCAGAAAAACTGTTTTTT; CDR3: CSASMPGAEKLFF
size: .; D: TRBD1; V: TRBV27; J: TRBJ2-2; length: 16; DNA: TGTGCCAGCAGTCCCCGGACAGGGGGGAAATTCGGGGAGCTGTTTTTT; CDR3: CASSPRTGGKFGELFF
size: .; D: TRBD1; V: TRBV30; J: TRBJ2-3; length: 15; DNA: TGTGCCTGGAGCCCCGGGACAGGGGGCACAGATACGCAGTATTTT; CDR3: CAWSPGTGGTDTQYF
size: .; D: .; V: TRBV12-3/TRBV12-4; J: TRBJ1-1; length: 12; DNA: TGTGCCAGCAGTCCCGGAGGGCTTGAAGCTTTCTTT; CDR3: CASSPGGLEAFF
size: .; D: .; V: TRBV12-3/TRBV12-4; J: TRBJ1-2; length: 14; DNA: TGTGCCAGCAGTCCCCGGGGAGGGGCCTATGGCTACACCTTC; CDR3: CASSPRGGAYGYTF
size: few; D: TRBD1; V: TRBV20-1; J: TRBJ2-7; length: 13; DNA: TGCAGTGCCGGGACAGGGAAAACCTACGAGCAGTACTTC; CDR3: CSAGTGKTYEQYF
size: few; D: .; V: TRBV6-2/TRBV6-3; J: TRBJ1-6; length: 13; DNA: TGTGCCAGCAGACCCTCCGGGACGGACTCTTTCCACTTT; CDR3: CASRPSGTDSFHF
size: .; D: .; V: TRBV7-9; J: TRBJ2-2; length: 14; DNA: TGTGCCAGCAGCGCATGGACAGCTACCGGGGAGCTGTTTTTT; CDR3: CASSAWTATGELFF
size: .; D: TRBD1; V: TRBV29-1; J: TRBJ2-7; length: 13; DNA: TGCAGCGTTGGGGGGGACAGGAGCTACGAGCAGTACTTC; CDR3: CSVGGDRSYEQYF
size: many; D: .; V: TRBV4-2; J: TRBJ1-1; length: 14; DNA: TGTGCCAGCAGCCAACCTCCAGTGAACACTGAAGCTTTCTTT; CDR3: CASSQPPVNTEAFF